Following are 16 T cell receptor beta chains from one sample sequenced in a study of shared clonotypes between healthy human individuals. The repertoire was sequenced with immunoSEQ multiplex PCR; TCRdb's copy has only in-frame clones and lacks some. This sample has millions of clones, with about 93% found just once. The naive CD8 fraction comprised CD45RO-negative cells positively selected for CCR7 and excluded terminally differentiated effector memory CD45RA+ cells. Sequencing used naive CD8+ T cells from PBMCs. The receptor source for this set is a man between 18 and 29 years old in good health. Some clones in this sample may be carry-over from other donors' samples.

This sequence joins TRBV13 and TRBJ2-5, with unresolved D. The V gene's germline CDR1 is PRHDT and CDR2 FYEKMQ (reference sequence). The V gene lost 4 bases and the J gene lost 1 base, with 4 bases spanning the gap. This CDR3 comprises 12 residues. This CDR3 reads CASSSSQETQYF. The CDR3 DNA reads as TGTGCCAGCAGCTCTTCCCAAGAGACCCAGTACTTC.

Comment on this clone: One junction end disagrees with the germline gene, perhaps due to a read error. This sample includes further DNA sequences coding for the same CDR3. The rearrangement joins TRBV7-9 to TRBJ2-7, with 7 bases lining up with TRBD2. Germline V gene sequence: CDR1 SEHNR, CDR2 FQNEAQ (reference sequence). The CDR3 runs 13 residues. DNA for the CDR3: TGCGCCAGCGGGACGGGGGTACCCTACGAGCAGTACTTC. Protein sequence: CASGTGVPYEQYF.

The sample holds a few counts of this clone. The sample contains more than one DNA sequence encoding this CDR3. The chain has TRBV6-5 and TRBJ1-1; D is unresolved. V gave up 6 bases and J gave up 0 bases, with 8 bases separating them. The germline V gene encodes CDR1 MNHEY and CDR2 SVGAGI. The CDR3 totals 13 residues. DNA of the CDR3: TGTGCCAGCAGACTGACATTGAACACTGAAGCTTTCTTT. Its protein is CASRLTLNTEAFF.

On this clone: The same CDR3 arises from other DNA sequences in this sample as well. V usage is TRBV15 and J usage is TRBJ2-7, with 13 bases aligning to TRBD2. The CDR3 length is 15 residues. V lost 5 bases and J lost 4; bases outside the gene matches: 5. Germline CDR1 LNHNV, CDR2 YYDKDF (reference sequence). CDR3 DNA sequence: TGTGCCACCAGCGGTCGGACTAGCGGGAGTTACGAGCAGTACTTC. Its protein is CATSGRTSGSYEQYF.

This clone showed up just once. The rearrangement uses TRBV28 and TRBJ2-7; maybe TRBD2 (5 bases). Germline V gives CDR1 MDHEN, CDR2 SYDVKM. The CDR3 loop spans 13 amino acids. Between the trimmed V and J ends, which lost 10 bases and 2 bases, there was a span of 15 bases. DNA for the CDR3: TGTGCCACCCTTGGGCGGGCCACCTACGAGCAGTACTTC. Residues: CATLGRATYEQYF.

This chain joins TRBV27 and TRBJ2-7; 8 positions agree with TRBD1. This CDR3 is built from 13 residues. Germline V gives CDR1 MNHEY, CDR2 SMNVEV (reference sequence). V lost 7 bases to trimming and J lost 3 bases; unmatched junction nucleotides: 5. As DNA, the CDR3 is TGTGCCAGCAATCCAGGGGGCGGCTACGAGCAGTACTTC. Encoded protein: CASNPGGGYEQYF.

The genes are TRBV19 and TRBJ1-1; the match to TRBD1 covers 8 bases. Trimming cost V 10 bases and J 6 bases; bases outside gene matches: 7. Germline V gene sequence: CDR1 LNHDA, CDR2 SQIVND (reference sequence). The CDR3 is 12 residues long. Here the CDR3 DNA reads TGTGCCACCAACGGACAGGGTCCTGAAGCTTTCTTT. Protein sequence: CATNGQGPEAFF.

The gene calls are TRBV2 and TRBJ1-6; 9 nucleotides match TRBD1. In germline, CDR1 is SNHLY, CDR2 FYNNEI. The CDR3 extends over 15 amino acids. The V segment lost 6 bases and the J segment 7 bases; nucleotides outside the gene matches: 7. The DNA of the CDR3 is TGTGCCAGCAGCAAGGGACAGGGAGGGAATTCACCCCTCCACTTT. It yields the protein CASSKGQGGNSPLHF.

The chain uses TRBV27 and TRBJ2-7; a weak D match, TRBD1 (5 bases). This CDR3 is built from 14 residues. With 4 bases removed from V and 4 bases from J, the gap between germline ends came to 14 bases. Germline-derived CDR1 and CDR2 are MNHEY and SMNVEV (reference sequence). The CDR3 spells CASSWVGVGYEQYF. In DNA form, the CDR3 reads TGTGCCAGCAGTTGGGTAGGGGTGGGATACGAGCAGTACTTC.

This clone appeared a single time. CDR3 nucleotides: TGTGCCATCAGCGACGGCAGGAGGGTGTACAATGAGCAGTTCTTC. The encoded protein is CAISDGRRVYNEQFF. This chain connects TRBV10-3 to TRBJ2-1; a possible D gene is TRBD2 (6 bases). V was shortened by 6 bases and J by 4 bases, with 16 bases between the two germline ends. The germline V gene has CDR1 ENHRY and CDR2 SYGVKD. The CDR3 sequence is 15 residues long.

The chain is built from TRBV6-6 and TRBJ1-1; a weak D match, TRBD1 (6 bases). The CDR3 runs 15 residues. Germline V lookup: CDR1 MNHNY, CDR2 SVGAGI (reference sequence). With 5 bases removed from V and 3 bases from J, the gap between germline ends came to 16 bases. The CDR3: CASSPRGRLYTEAFF. The CDR3 nucleotides read TGTGCCAGCAGTCCCCGGGGGCGGTTGTACACTGAAGCTTTCTTT.

The chain uses TRBV7-8 and TRBJ1-2; D remains unclear. Germline lookup yields CDR1 SGHVS and CDR2 FQNEAQ. V was trimmed by 0 bases and J by 1 base, leaving 3 bases between them. The CDR3 is 13 amino acids. CDR3 region: CASSLARNYGYTF. The CDR3 region has the DNA TGTGCCAGCAGCTTAGCTCGTAACTATGGCTACACCTTC.

The J gene is TRBJ2-3, the V gene TRBV28, with D perhaps TRBD1 or TRBD2 (6 bases each). Trimming pared 2 bases from V and 5 bases from J, leaving 11 bases between. CDR3 length equals 14 residues. Germline loops: CDR1 MDHEN, CDR2 SYDVKM. DNA for the CDR3: TGTGCCAGCAGTTTAAGGGGGGCGAAAGATACGCAGTATTTT. Protein sequence: CASSLRGAKDTQYF.

The CDR3 nucleotides are TGTGCCAGCAGCTTGGATCGTGGCCTTCTGAACACTGAAGCTTTCTTT. As protein: CASSLDRGLLNTEAFF. The genes are TRBV5-4 and TRBJ1-1; unclear D gene. The germline V gene has CDR1 SGHNT and CDR2 YYREEE (reference sequence). Trimming left V 0 bases short and J 0 bases short, with 12 bases between. This CDR3 is 16 amino acids long.

This clone came up once. The chain couples TRBV7-9 to TRBJ1-4, with D unclear. Germline-derived CDR1 and CDR2 are SEHNR and FQNEAQ (reference sequence). V lost 4 bases and J lost 6, with 6 bases in between. CDR3 size: 12 residues. CDR3 amino acids: CASSSWDEKLFF. The CDR3, as DNA: TGTGCCAGCAGCTCATGGGATGAAAAACTGTTTTTT.

This clone was recorded a few times. The V gene is TRBV7-6, the J gene TRBJ1-1; tentatively, D is TRBD1 (6 bases). V lost 4 bases and J 4 bases, leaving 16 bases between the germline ends. The V gene's germline CDR1 is SGHVS and CDR2 FNYEAQ. The CDR3 loop spans 15 amino acids. The CDR3 sequence: CASSSLRGAATEAFF. CDR3 nucleotides: TGTGCCAGCAGCTCACTCAGGGGCGCGGCCACTGAAGCTTTCTTT.